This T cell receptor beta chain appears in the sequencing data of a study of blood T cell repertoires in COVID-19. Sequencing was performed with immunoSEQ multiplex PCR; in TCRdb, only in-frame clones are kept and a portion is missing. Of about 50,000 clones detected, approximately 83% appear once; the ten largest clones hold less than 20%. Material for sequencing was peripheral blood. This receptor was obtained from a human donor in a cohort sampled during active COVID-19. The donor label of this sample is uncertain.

CDR3: CASSPGGELFF. For the CDR3, the DNA is TGTGCCAGCAGCCCGGGCGGGGAGCTGTTTTTT. The gene calls are TRBV3-1 (or the pseudogene TRBV3-2) and TRBJ2-2; D gene ambiguous. V lost 4 bases and J lost 7, with 4 bases in between. Germline lookup yields CDR1 LGHDT and CDR2 YNNKEL (reference sequence). The CDR3 covers 11 residues.